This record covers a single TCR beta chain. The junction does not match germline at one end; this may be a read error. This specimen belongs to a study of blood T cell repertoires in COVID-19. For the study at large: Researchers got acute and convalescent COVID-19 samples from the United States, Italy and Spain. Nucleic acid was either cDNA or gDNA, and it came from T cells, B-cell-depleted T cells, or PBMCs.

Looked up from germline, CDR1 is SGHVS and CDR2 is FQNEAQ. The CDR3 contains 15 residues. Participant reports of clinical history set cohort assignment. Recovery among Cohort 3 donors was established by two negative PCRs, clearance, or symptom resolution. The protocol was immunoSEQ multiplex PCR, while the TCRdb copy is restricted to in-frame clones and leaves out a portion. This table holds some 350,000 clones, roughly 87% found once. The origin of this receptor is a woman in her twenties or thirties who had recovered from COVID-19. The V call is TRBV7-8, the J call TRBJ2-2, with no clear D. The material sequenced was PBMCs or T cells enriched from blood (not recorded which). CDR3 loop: CASTLRHKDTGELFF. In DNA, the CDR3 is TGTGCCAGCACCTTACGACATAAGGACACCGGGGAGCTGTTTTTT.